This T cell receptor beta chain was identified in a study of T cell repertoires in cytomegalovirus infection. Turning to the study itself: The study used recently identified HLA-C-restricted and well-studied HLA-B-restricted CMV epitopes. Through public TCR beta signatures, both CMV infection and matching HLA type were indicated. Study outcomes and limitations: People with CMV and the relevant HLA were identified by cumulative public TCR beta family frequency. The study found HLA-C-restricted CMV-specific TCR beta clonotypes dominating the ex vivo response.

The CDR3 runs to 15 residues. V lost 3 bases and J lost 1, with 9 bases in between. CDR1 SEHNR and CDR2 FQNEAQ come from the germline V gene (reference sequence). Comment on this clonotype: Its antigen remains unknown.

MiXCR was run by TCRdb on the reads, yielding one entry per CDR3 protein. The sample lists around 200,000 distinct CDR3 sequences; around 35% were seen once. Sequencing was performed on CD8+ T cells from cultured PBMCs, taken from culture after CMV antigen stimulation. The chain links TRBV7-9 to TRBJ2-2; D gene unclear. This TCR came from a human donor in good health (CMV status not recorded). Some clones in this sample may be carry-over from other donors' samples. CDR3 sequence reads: CASSLVGMNTGELFF. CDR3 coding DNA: TGTGCCAGCAGCTTGGTAGGGATGAACACCGGGGAGCTGTTTTTT. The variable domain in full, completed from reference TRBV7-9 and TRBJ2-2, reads DTGVSQNPRHKITKRGQNVTFRCDPISEHNRLYWYRQTLGQGPEFLTYFQNEAQLEKSRLLSDRFSAERPKGSFSTLEIQRTEQGDSAMYLCASSLVGMNTGELFFGEGSRLTVL.